One sample yielded the 24 T cell receptor beta chains listed below, sequenced in a study of cytomegalovirus exposure and HLA in healthy donors. PCR was performed using 60 Vbeta and 13 Jbeta primers. Clones were read by immunoSEQ multiplex PCR, and TCRdb kept only the in-frame ones, dropping some. The sample includes nearly 110,000 clones, roughly 82% seen only once; the top ten take 2% to 3%. The sequenced material came from PBMCs. These receptors came from a man aged 25 to 40 in good health and CMV-seropositive.

This chain joins TRBV6-5 and TRBJ1-1, with a tentative D call TRBD1 (6 bases). V lost 3 bases and J 1 base, leaving 9 bases between the germline ends. Germline V gene sequence: CDR1 MNHEY, CDR2 SVGAGI. This CDR3 spans 14 amino acids. The CDR3 region is CASSYGQPNTEAFF. In nucleotides, the CDR3 is TGTGCCAGCAGTTATGGACAGCCGAACACTGAAGCTTTCTTT.

The chain is built from TRBV19 and TRBJ1-2; D is unclear. V was shortened by 1 base and J by 5 bases, with 8 bases between the two germline ends. Per the germline V gene, CDR1 is LNHDA and CDR2 is SQIVND (reference sequence). CDR3 length: 13 amino acids. In DNA form, the CDR3 reads TGTGCCAGTAGTATAGGGGGAGATTATGGCTACACCTTC. It yields the protein CASSIGGDYGYTF.

The chain combines TRBV6-4 with TRBJ1-2; a possible D gene is TRBD1 (6 bases). The CDR3 consists of 15 residues. Trimming left V 3 bases short and J 5 bases short, with 16 bases between. Per germline, CDR1 MRHNA and CDR2 SNTAGT. The chain's CDR3 is CASSDEAGAGYGYTF. The CDR3, as DNA: TGTGCCAGCAGTGATGAAGCGGGGGCCGGGTATGGCTACACCTTC.

The chain uses TRBV11-2 and TRBJ1-5, with D unresolved. Germline CDR1 is SGHAT and CDR2 is FQNNGV. This CDR3 spans 15 amino acids. Trimming cost V 5 bases and J 10 bases, with 21 bases left between them. CDR3 nucleotide sequence: TGTGCCAGCAGCCCGATATCGGACGGAGGAATACCCCAGCATTTT. Translated: CASSPISDGGIPQHF. The full variable domain, its missing parts supplied by reference TRBV11-2 and TRBJ1-5, is EAGVAQSPRYKIIEKRQSVAFWCNPISGHATLYWYQQILGQGPKLLIQFQNNGVVDDSQLPKDRFSAERLKGVDSTLKIQPAKLEDSAVYLCASSPISDGGIPQHFGDGTRLSIL.

The V and J genes are TRBV5-1 and TRBJ2-7; D gene uncertain. The germline V gene has CDR1 SGHRS and CDR2 YFSETQ. V gave up 1 base and J gave up 1 base, with 12 bases separating them. This CDR3 comprises 15 residues. The CDR3 nucleotides are TGCGCCAGCAGCTTGAATGTTGCGCCGTCCTACGAGCAGTACTTC. It is translated as CASSLNVAPSYEQYF. The entire variable domain, with the rest obtained from reference TRBV5-1 and TRBJ2-7, is as follows: KAGVTQTPRYLIKTRGQQVTLSCSPISGHRSVSWYQQTPGQGLQFLFEYFSETQRNKGNFPGRFSGRQFSNSRSEMNVSTLELGDSALYLCASSLNVAPSYEQYFGPGTRLTVT.

The chain is built from TRBV19 and TRBJ2-3; 8 nucleotides agree with TRBD2. Trimming removed 5 bases from V and 5 bases from J; junction bases left unmatched: 18. CDR3 length: 18 residues. Germline loops: CDR1 LNHDA, CDR2 SQIVND (reference sequence). CDR3 in DNA: TGTGCCAGTAGTGCGGGATGGCGGGGGGAGGCGCGACGAGATACGCAGTATTTT. It encodes CASSAGWRGEARRDTQYF.

The chain joins TRBV11-2 to TRBJ1-1; TRBD1 might be the D (6 bases). Trimming stripped 1 base from V and 10 bases from J, with 13 bases between. The length of the CDR3 is 13 residues. In germline, CDR1 is SGHAT, CDR2 FQNNGV. DNA of the CDR3: TGTGCCAGCAGCTTAGTAGAAGGGGGAACAGCTTTCTTT. Amino acid sequence: CASSLVEGGTAFF.

Here the CDR3 DNA reads TGTGCCAGCATCCTTGGGTGGGCTTCTCAATTTCCGAATCAGCCCCAGCATTTT. Its translation is CASILGWASQFPNQPQHF. The V and J genes are TRBV7-8 and TRBJ1-5; D is ambiguous. Per germline, CDR1 SGHVS and CDR2 FQNEAQ. Trimming removed 7 bases from V and 4 bases from J, with 26 bases in between. The CDR3 is made up of 18 amino acids.

This sequence joins TRBV19 and TRBJ1-5; D may be TRBD1 (5 bases). Trimming left V 7 bases short and J 4 bases short, with 11 bases between. CDR1 is LNHDA, CDR2 SQIVND, per germline (reference sequence). The CDR3 consists of 13 residues. The CDR3 region is CASTLTENQPQHF. For the CDR3, the DNA is TGTGCCAGTACCTTGACAGAGAATCAGCCCCAGCATTTT.

This rearrangement joins TRBV6-5 to TRBJ2-1; 12 bases align to TRBD2. Germline loops: CDR1 MNHEY, CDR2 SVGAGI. The CDR3 consists of 15 residues. V lost 5 bases to trimming and J lost 5 bases; unmatched junction nucleotides: 4. The CDR3 protein is CASSLAGGPHNEQFF. The CDR3 coding sequence is TGTGCCAGCAGTCTAGCGGGGGGGCCCCACAATGAGCAGTTCTTC.

The rearrangement joins TRBV5-1 to TRBJ1-1, with D perhaps matching TRBD1 (5 bases). Trimming removed 1 base from V and 4 bases from J, with 8 bases in between. There are 13 residues in the CDR3. Germline CDR1 and CDR2: SGHRS and YFSETQ. In DNA, the CDR3 is TGCGCCAGCAGCTTGTCTACAGGCACTGAAGCTTTCTTT. It encodes CASSLSTGTEAFF.

The rearrangement joins TRBV5-4 to TRBJ1-1; D unresolved. CDR1 is SGHNT, CDR2 YYREEE, per germline (reference sequence). The CDR3 is made up of 17 amino acids. Between the trimmed V and J ends, which lost 4 bases and 1 base, there was a span of 20 bases. The DNA of the CDR3 is TGTGCCAGCAGCCCGGGTGGGAGGGAACAGTCGAACACTGAAGCTTTCTTT. This codes for CASSPGGREQSNTEAFF.

The chain employs TRBV11-2 and TRBJ1-5; 10 nucleotides line up with TRBD1. CDR3 length equals 14 residues. J was trimmed by 9 bases and V by 5 bases; bases with no gene match: 7. Germline assignment: CDR1 SGHAT and CDR2 FQNNGV. CDR3 bases: TGTGCCAGCAGCCCGGACAGGGGGGAACGGCCCCAGCATTTT. This sequence encodes CASSPDRGERPQHF. The full variable domain, with the rest looked up from reference TRBV11-2 and TRBJ1-5, is EAGVAQSPRYKIIEKRQSVAFWCNPISGHATLYWYQQILGQGPKLLIQFQNNGVVDDSQLPKDRFSAERLKGVDSTLKIQPAKLEDSAVYLCASSPDRGERPQHFGDGTRLSIL.

This chain links TRBV5-5 with TRBJ1-3, with no clear D. CDR3 size: 16 residues. V lost 3 bases, J lost 2 bases, and 15 bases lay in between. Germline CDR1 reads SGHKS; CDR2 reads YYEKEE (reference sequence). CDR3 loop: CASSSEGSRAGNTIYF. CDR3 in DNA: TGTGCCAGCAGCTCCGAGGGTTCTCGGGCTGGAAACACCATATATTTT.

A note on this clone: The junction departs from the called germline gene at one end, perhaps through a read error. The chain carries TRBV7-9 and TRBJ1-2; 7 bases match TRBD1. Germline assignment: CDR1 SEHNR and CDR2 FQNEAQ (reference sequence). The CDR3 is made up of 14 amino acids. The CDR3 sequence: CSSSEYRDSSGYTF. For the CDR3, the DNA is TGTTCCAGCAGCGAGTACCGGGACAGTAGCGGCTACACCTTC.

The chain has TRBV30 and TRBJ2-5, with 14 bases that match TRBD2. This CDR3 has 17 residues. Losses at the gene ends were 1 base for V and 5 bases for J; bases not matched to a gene: 9. Looked up from germline, CDR1 is GTSNPN and CDR2 is SVGIG (reference sequence). CDR3 in DNA: TGTGCCTGGAGTGGAGGACTAGCGGGGGGCTGGGGGGAGACCCAGTACTTC. This sequence encodes CAWSGGLAGGWGETQYF.

The chain employs TRBV19 and TRBJ1-4; 8 positions match TRBD1. The CDR3 totals 14 residues. V lost 7 bases, J lost 7 bases, and 8 bases stayed unmatched. Germline-derived CDR1 and CDR2 are LNHDA and SQIVND (reference sequence). The CDR3 loop reads CASTQTGEGEKLFF. The CDR3 coding sequence is TGTGCCAGTACCCAGACAGGGGAAGGTGAAAAACTGTTTTTT.

This clone has more than one count but fewer than ten. The chain couples TRBV6-4 to TRBJ1-5, with D unclear. There are 15 residues in the CDR3. Trimming left V 6 bases short and J 1 base short, with 13 bases between. Germline lookup yields CDR1 MRHNA and CDR2 SNTAGT. DNA of the CDR3: TGTGCCAGCAGCGATGGACCGGGGAGCAATCAGCCCCAGCATTTT. The encoded protein is CASSDGPGSNQPQHF.

The V call is TRBV6-5, the J call TRBJ2-7; D might be TRBD1 (5 bases). Trimming stripped 5 bases from V and 3 bases from J, with 14 bases between. The CDR3 spans 14 residues. Germline lookup yields CDR1 MNHEY and CDR2 SVGAGI. Written as DNA, the CDR3 is TGTGCCAGCAGTGAAGGGGCGGCCATCTACGAGCAGTACTTC. It translates to CASSEGAAIYEQYF.

V is TRBV5-4 and J is TRBJ1-1; D may be TRBD1 (6 bases). The CDR3 consists of 13 residues. Germline lookup yields CDR1 SGHNT and CDR2 YYREEE (reference sequence). V was cut by 4 bases and J by 8 bases, with 15 bases left in between. The CDR3 nucleotides read TGTGCCAGCAGCGGACGGACAGTTCTCGAAGCTTTCTTT. Residues: CASSGRTVLEAFF.

The sample holds a few counts of this clone. At one of its ends the junction is not consistent with the germline gene, which may arise from a read error. The same CDR3 is also encoded by other DNA sequences in this sample. V gene TRBV5-1 combines with J gene TRBJ1-1; D call uncertain. The CDR3 spans 14 residues. The germline V gene encodes CDR1 SGHRS and CDR2 YFSETQ. Here the CDR3 DNA reads TGCGCAAGCAGAAAGCGGCATACGAACACTGAAGCTTTCTTT. This translates into CASRKRHTNTEAFF.

The chain is built from TRBV5-1 and TRBJ2-2, with 10 positions matching TRBD1. After removal of 4 bases from V and 4 bases from J, the junction contained 4 bases not matched to a gene. CDR3 length: 15 amino acids. The germline V gene encodes CDR1 SGHRS and CDR2 YFSETQ. In DNA form, the CDR3 reads TGCGCCAGCAGCATTAGGACAGGGGGCACCGGGGAGCTGTTTTTT. Translating it yields CASSIRTGGTGELFF.

This chain links TRBV5-1 with TRBJ2-1; tentatively, D is TRBD2 (5 bases). CDR3 size: 14 residues. Germline CDR1 is SGHRS and CDR2 is YFSETQ. V shed 1 base and J shed 6 bases, with 11 bases lying between them. CDR3 DNA sequence: TGCGCCAGCAGCTTGAGTCCTAGCCCCAATGAGCAGTTCTTC. It encodes CASSLSPSPNEQFF.

This sequence joins TRBV5-1 and TRBJ1-1, with D tentatively TRBD1 (6 bases). The germline gives CDR1 SGHRS, CDR2 YFSETQ. V gave up 4 bases and J gave up 2 bases, with 12 bases separating them. CDR3 length: 14 residues. The chain's CDR3 is CASSEQGSNTEAFF. As DNA, the CDR3 is TGCGCCAGCAGCGAACAGGGTAGTAACACTGAAGCTTTCTTT.